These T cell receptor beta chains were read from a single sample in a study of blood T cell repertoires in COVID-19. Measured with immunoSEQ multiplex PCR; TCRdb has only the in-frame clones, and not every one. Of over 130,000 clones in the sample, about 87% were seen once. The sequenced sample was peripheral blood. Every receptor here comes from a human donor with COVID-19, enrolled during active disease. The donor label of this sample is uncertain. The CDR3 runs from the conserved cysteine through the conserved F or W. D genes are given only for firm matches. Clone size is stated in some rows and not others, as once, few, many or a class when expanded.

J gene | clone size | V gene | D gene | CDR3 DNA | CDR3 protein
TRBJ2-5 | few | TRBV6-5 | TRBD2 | TGTGCCAGCAGTTACTCCGGGCTCCGGGGGGGAGAGACCCAGTACTTC | CASSYSGLRGGETQYF
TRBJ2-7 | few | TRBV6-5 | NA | TGTGCCAGCAGGAGAGACAGCTCCTACGAGCAGTACTTC | CASRRDSSYEQYF
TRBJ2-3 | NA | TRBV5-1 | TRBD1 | TGCGCCAGCAGCTTGGGGGGACAGAGCACAGATACGCAGTATTTT | CASSLGGQSTDTQYF
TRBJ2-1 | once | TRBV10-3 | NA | TGTGCCATCAGTGATTCCGGAGCCGAGGGGCTCGTGGGGGGGCAGTTCTTC | CAISDSGAEGLVGGQFF
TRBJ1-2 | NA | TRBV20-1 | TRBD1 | TGCAGTGCTTCTAGGGGGCCTGACTACACCTTC | CSASRGPDYTF
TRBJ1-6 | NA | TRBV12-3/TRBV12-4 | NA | TGTGCCAGCAGTTTGGGCAGTTCACCCCTCCACTTT | CASSLGSSPLHF
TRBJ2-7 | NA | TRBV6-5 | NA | TGTGCCAGCAGCCCCGGGACATCGTCCTACGAGCAGTACTTC | CASSPGTSSYEQYF
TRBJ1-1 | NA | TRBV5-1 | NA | TGCGCCAGCAGCTTTGACTTACCGAACACTGAAGCTTTCTTT | CASSFDLPNTEAFF
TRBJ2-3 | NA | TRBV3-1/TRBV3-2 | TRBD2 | TGTGCCAGCAGCCAGGCCCTAGCGGGGATCACAGATACGCAGTATTTT | CASSQALAGITDTQYF
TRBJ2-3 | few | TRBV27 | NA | TGTGCCAGCAGTTCCAGGGTTCCGAGAGATACGCAGTATTTT | CASSSRVPRDTQYF
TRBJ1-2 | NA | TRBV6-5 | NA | TGTGCCAGCAGGCCCCCGGGAGGAATATATGGCTACACCTTC | CASRPPGGIYGYTF
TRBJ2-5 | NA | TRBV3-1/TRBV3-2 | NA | TGTGCCAGCAGCCAAGGAGTCCGGGAGACCCAGTACTTC | CASSQGVRETQYF
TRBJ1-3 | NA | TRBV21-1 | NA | TGTGCCAGCAGCAAAGTGGCGCAGAGGAGCTCTGGAAACACCATATATTTT | CASSKVAQRSSGNTIYF
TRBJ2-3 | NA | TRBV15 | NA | TGTGCCACCAGCAGACGAGGGCAGGGCACAGATACGCAGTATTTT | CATSRRGQGTDTQYF
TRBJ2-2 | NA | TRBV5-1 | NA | TGCGCCAGCAGCTCAGCCGGGTGGACCGGGGAGCTGTTTTTT | CASSSAGWTGELFF
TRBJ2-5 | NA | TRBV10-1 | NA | TGCGCCAGCAGTGAGGGCAGCCAAGAGACCCAGTACTTC | CASSEGSQETQYF
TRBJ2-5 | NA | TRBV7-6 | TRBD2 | TGTGCCAGCAGCTTCGGGGGGGCCGAGGAGACCCAGTACTTC | CASSFGGAEETQYF
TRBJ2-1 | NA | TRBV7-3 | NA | TGTGCCAGCAGCAACCAGGGTCTCTCCTACAATGAGCAGTTCTTC | CASSNQGLSYNEQFF
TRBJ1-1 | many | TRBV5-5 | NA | TGTGCCAGCAGCTTGCGTAACTTGAACACTGAAGCTTTCTTT | CASSLRNLNTEAFF